The present entry profiles one T cell receptor beta chain with its context. What it binds is not known. J gave up 1 base and V 0 bases, and 2 bases lay outside the gene matches. Germline V lookup: CDR1 DFQATT, CDR2 SNEGSKA (reference sequence). The CDR3 loop spans 15 amino acids. A second roughly 6 to 12 cycle PCR used barcoded and J-beta primers. TCRdb processed the 5' RACE reads anew with MiXCR; each CDR3 protein has one entry. The sample carries around 1.1 million distinct CDR3 sequences, 35% to 45% recorded once. This record comes from a study of blood T cells in healthy people across ages. Study results and caveats: With naive T cell percentage, TCR beta diversity showed a strong correlation.

Each sample yielded at least 7 million isolated PBMCs. Total RNA, at least 6 micrograms per sample, came from PBMCs. The sample was blood. V gene TRBV20-1 combines with J gene TRBJ2-1, with 8 positions matching TRBD2. This TCR was sampled from a young man in good health. The CDR3 DNA sequence: TGCAGTGCTAGAGACGTAGCGGGATCCTACAATGAGCAGTTCTTC. It specifies CSARDVAGSYNEQFF.